This note documents a single T cell receptor beta chain sequence. The data were produced by immunoSEQ multiplex PCR, yet TCRdb's version contains in-frame clones alone and is incomplete. This table has more than 300,000 clones, over 90% appearing once. This sample stems from a study of shared T cell receptors in the human thymus. CDR1 is SNHLY, CDR2 FYNNEI, per germline. This CDR3 has 15 amino acids. Trimming stripped 1 base from V and 3 bases from J, with 10 bases between. Material for sequencing was thymocytes. The chain links TRBV2 to TRBJ1-5; D may be TRBD1 (5 bases). This receptor was obtained from a human donor. In nucleotides, the CDR3 is TGTGCCAGCAGTGAAGAACCAGGGCCCAATCAGCCCCAGCATTTT. Translated, it gives CASSEEPGPNQPQHF. Filled out from reference TRBV2 and TRBJ1-5, the complete variable domain reads EPEVTQTPSHQVTQMGQEVILRCVPISNHLYFYWYRQILGQKVEFLVSFYNNEISEKSEIFDDQFSVERPDGSNFTLKIRSTKLEDSAMYFCASSEEPGPNQPQHFGDGTRLSIL.